The present entry profiles one TCR beta chain with its context. Its antigen remains unknown. These data are taken from a study of cytomegalovirus exposure and HLA in healthy donors. Findings and caveats of the study: The authors considered a cluster of highly shared sequence variants likely to be a sequencing artifact.

The PCR used 60 Vbeta and 13 Jbeta primers. Profiled with immunoSEQ multiplex PCR; TCRdb holds only in-frame clones, not every one. In the table there are around 40,000 clones, roughly 69% of which are singletons. CDR3 length equals 12 residues. Germline assignment: CDR1 SGHVS and CDR2 FNYEAQ. The V gene lost 2 bases and the J gene lost 3 bases, with 5 bases spanning the gap. The rearrangement uses TRBV7-6 and TRBJ2-7; TRBD1 is a possible D gene (5 bases). The sequenced sample consisted of PBMCs. The TCR was taken from a woman in her thirties in good health and CMV-seronegative. The CDR3 spells CASSLRGYEQYF. The CDR3 DNA reads TGTGCCAGCAGCTTAAGGGGCTACGAGCAGTACTTC. Variable domain in full (rest from reference TRBV7-6 and TRBJ2-7): GAGVSQSPRYKVTKRGQDVALRCDPISGHVSLYWYRQALGQGPEFLTYFNYEAQQDKSGLPNDRFSAERPEGSISTLTIQRTEQRDSAMYRCASSLRGYEQYFGPGTRLTVT.